This is a list of T cell receptor beta chains from one sample in a study of CD8 T cells in ankylosing spondylitis. Via MiXCR, TCRdb re-called the 5' RACE reads, giving one row per CDR3 protein. This repertoire shows more than 300,000 distinct CDR3 sequences, roughly 8% found once; its top ten account for more than 12%. Source material: blood, either unsorted or a sorted T cell fraction (not recorded which). These receptors were obtained from a male donor with ankylosing spondylitis. The CDR3 runs from the conserved cysteine through the conserved F or W. A D gene is named only where the DNA matches it firmly. Rows give clone size only sometimes, using once, few, many, or a class for an expanded clone.

v_gene	abundance	j_gene	len	d_gene	CDR3aa	CDR3nt
TRBV3-1	few	TRBJ1-3	16	NA	CASSQDVQGSGNTIYF	TGTGCCAGCAGCCAAGATGTACAGGGAAGTGGAAACACCATATATTTT
TRBV27	NA	TRBJ2-3	14	NA	CASGSGSRADTQYF	TGTGCCAGCGGTTCGGGCTCCCGGGCAGATACGCAGTATTTT
TRBV27	NA	TRBJ2-1	16	TRBD2	CASSLTGTSSYNEQFF	TGTGCCAGCAGTTTGACCGGGACTAGCTCCTACAATGAGCAGTTCTTC
TRBV2	NA	TRBJ2-5	18	NA	CASRGRTGGLARQETQYF	TGTGCCAGCAGGGGGCGGACAGGGGGACTAGCGAGACAAGAGACCCAGTACTTC
TRBV7-2	NA	TRBJ2-3	17	TRBD2	CASSSRTSGRVADTQYF	TGTGCCAGCAGCTCCCGGACTAGCGGGAGGGTCGCAGATACGCAGTATTTT
TRBV14	NA	TRBJ2-3	13	NA	CASSQVPGGTQYF	TGTGCCAGCAGCCAAGTTCCCGGGGGAACGCAGTATTTT
TRBV6-1	NA	TRBJ2-1	13	TRBD2	CASTKGTSNEQFF	TGTGCCAGCACCAAGGGGACTAGCAATGAGCAGTTCTTC
TRBV20-1	few	TRBJ2-5	14	TRBD2	CSARVSGMRETQYF	TGCAGTGCTAGAGTTAGCGGGATGAGGGAGACCCAGTACTTC
TRBV12-3/TRBV12-4	few	TRBJ1-2	13	NA	CASSTGTNYGYTF	TGTGCCAGCAGCACAGGGACTAACTATGGCTACACCTTC
TRBV10-3	many	TRBJ2-1	17	TRBD2	CATSPNQAGVAYNEQFF	TGTGCCACATCCCCTAACCAAGCGGGAGTAGCGTACAATGAGCAGTTCTTC
TRBV7-2	NA	TRBJ2-5	15	NA	CASRRGPGNQETQYF	TGTGCCAGCAGACGGGGACCCGGGAACCAAGAGACCCAGTACTTC
TRBV28	few	TRBJ1-2	13	NA	CASSTGINYGYTF	TGTGCCAGCAGTACAGGGATCAACTATGGCTACACCTTC
TRBV12-3/TRBV12-4	NA	TRBJ2-7	17	NA	CASSDRLQGGVPYEQYF	TGTGCCAGCAGTGATCGCCTACAGGGAGGGGTGCCCTACGAGCAGTACTTC
TRBV7-2	once	TRBJ2-3	15	NA	CASSFQGGVTDTQYF	TGTGCCAGCAGCTTCCAGGGGGGGGTCACTGATACGCAGTATTTT
TRBV3-1	NA	TRBJ1-5	15	NA	CASSQERGGRQPQHF	TGTGCCAGCAGCCAAGAGCGTGGGGGGCGTCAGCCCCAGCATTTT
TRBV7-3	NA	TRBJ2-7	15	TRBD2	CASSLMASGWNEQYF	TGTGCCAGCAGCTTAATGGCTAGCGGGTGGAACGAGCAGTACTTC
TRBV5-5	NA	TRBJ2-1	16	NA	CASSPGVRGSAHEQFF	TGTGCCAGCAGCCCCGGCGTCCGGGGAAGTGCCCATGAGCAGTTCTTC
TRBV4-1	few	TRBJ2-5	15	NA	CASRYSGSLQETQYF	TGCGCCAGCAGGTATAGCGGTTCACTCCAAGAGACCCAGTACTTC
TRBV7-6	many	TRBJ2-7	16	TRBD1	CASSSPLGDSSYEQYF	TGTGCCAGCAGCTCTCCTTTGGGGGACAGCTCCTACGAGCAGTACTTC
TRBV9	many	TRBJ1-2	14	NA	CASSVGKNNYGYTF	TGTGCCAGCAGCGTAGGGAAGAATAACTATGGCTACACCTTC
TRBV20-1	few	TRBJ2-7	14	TRBD2	CSARDAGVLGEQYF	TGCAGTGCTAGAGATGCGGGAGTCTTAGGCGAGCAGTACTTC
TRBV25-1	few	TRBJ2-7	13	NA	CASGSDVFHEQYF	TGTGCCAGCGGATCAGACGTTTTCCACGAGCAGTACTTC
TRBV29-1	many	TRBJ2-1	16	NA	CSFLGGGPPSYNEQFF	TGCAGCTTCCTCGGTGGGGGTCCCCCTTCCTACAATGAGCAGTTCTTC
TRBV12-3/TRBV12-4	few	TRBJ2-5	15	TRBD1	CASSYTQGIMETQYF	TGTGCCAGCAGCTATACACAGGGGATCATGGAGACCCAGTACTTC
TRBV5-1	NA	TRBJ2-1	20	TRBD1	CASSAFRDRVLESSYNEQFF	TGCGCCAGCAGCGCTTTCCGGGACAGGGTTCTCGAAAGCTCCTACAATGAGCAGTTCTTC
TRBV5-1	few	TRBJ1-3	17	NA	CASSLEGGSSSGNTIYF	TGCGCCAGCAGCTTGGAGGGTGGATCGAGCTCTGGAAACACCATATATTTT
TRBV29-1	NA	TRBJ1-5	12	NA	CSVRDLLGAQHF	TGCAGCGTTCGAGATCTACTAGGAGCCCAGCATTTT
TRBV28	many	TRBJ2-7	13	NA	CASSSLRVYEQYF	TGTGCCAGCTCCAGCCTGAGGGTTTACGAGCAGTACTTC
TRBV5-1	NA	TRBJ2-5	14	NA	CASSYSRIPETQYF	TGCGCCAGCAGCTACTCCCGAATACCGGAGACCCAGTACTTC
TRBV3-1	NA	TRBJ2-2	13	NA	CASSPNDFRELFF	TGTGCCAGCAGCCCTAATGACTTCCGGGAGCTGTTTTTT
TRBV15	many	TRBJ1-3	16	NA	CATSRDSYITGNTIYF	TGTGCCACCAGCAGAGATTCATACATAACTGGAAACACCATATATTTT
TRBV12-3/TRBV12-4	NA	TRBJ2-3	13	NA	CASTSRSTDTQYF	TGTGCCAGCACTAGCCGTAGCACAGATACGCAGTATTTT
TRBV20-1	NA	TRBJ2-7	15	TRBD2	CSARAPPSGTYEQYF	TGCAGTGCTAGAGCACCCCCCAGCGGGACCTACGAGCAGTACTTC
TRBV19	NA	TRBJ2-5	16	TRBD2	CASGGLAGGREETQYF	TGTGCCAGTGGGGGACTAGCGGGAGGACGGGAAGAGACCCAGTACTTC
TRBV7-2	few	TRBJ1-4	15	TRBD1	CASSQGQGANEKLFF	TGTGCCAGCAGCCAAGGACAGGGGGCCAATGAAAAACTGTTTTTT
TRBV7-9	NA	TRBJ2-7	15	NA	CASSLVLGSGYEQYF	TGTGCCAGCAGCTTAGTACTAGGAAGCGGCTACGAGCAGTACTTC
TRBV7-2	NA	TRBJ2-1	16	NA	CASSLGMESSYNEQFF	TGTGCCAGCAGCTTAGGGATGGAGAGCTCCTACAATGAGCAGTTCTTC
TRBV9	NA	TRBJ2-5	14	TRBD1	CASSGQGSQETQYF	TGTGCCAGCAGCGGACAGGGGTCCCAAGAGACCCAGTACTTC
TRBV4-3	few	TRBJ2-1	18	TRBD2	CASSRGTSGRLSYNEQFF	TGCGCCAGCAGCCGAGGGACTAGCGGGAGACTTTCCTACAATGAGCAGTTCTTC
TRBV4-3	many	TRBJ2-7	14	NA	CASSQDSYPGEQYF	TGCGCCAGCAGCCAAGACTCCTACCCGGGGGAGCAGTACTTC
TRBV30	NA	TRBJ1-4	15	NA	CAWRSGQLGNEKLFF	TGTGCCTGGAGATCCGGACAGCTCGGGAATGAAAAACTGTTTTTT
TRBV10-3	few	TRBJ2-7	19	TRBD1	CAISEWPPGQGLISYEQYF	TGTGCCATCAGTGAGTGGCCCCCGGGACAGGGCCTGATTTCCTACGAGCAGTACTTC
TRBV5-5	NA	TRBJ2-5	16	TRBD2	CASSFLAGGSLETQYF	TGTGCCAGCAGCTTCCTAGCGGGAGGGTCCTTGGAGACCCAGTACTTC
TRBV15	many	TRBJ1-5	15	NA	CATSRDFDGGRPQHF	TGTGCCACCAGCAGAGATTTCGACGGGGGAAGGCCCCAGCATTTT
TRBV7-2	many	TRBJ2-1	16	TRBD2	CASSLDRGTSGNEQFF	TGTGCCAGCAGCTTAGATCGAGGGACTAGCGGCAATGAGCAGTTCTTC
TRBV21-1	NA	TRBJ2-7	18	NA	CASSKARDTRETTYEQYF	TGTGCCAGCAGCAAAGCGCGTGATACGCGGGAGACCACCTACGAGCAGTACTTC
TRBV7-9	NA	TRBJ2-7	16	TRBD2	CASASGLAGRSYEQYF	TGTGCCAGCGCGAGCGGACTAGCGGGCAGGTCCTACGAGCAGTACTTC
TRBV20-1	few	TRBJ2-1	13	NA	CSAIQDSYNEQFF	TGCAGTGCTATCCAGGACAGCTACAATGAGCAGTTCTTC
TRBV7-9	few	TRBJ1-5	16	NA	CASSFGTGTSNQPQHF	TGTGCCAGCAGCTTTGGGACTGGTACTAGCAATCAGCCCCAGCATTTT
TRBV6-5	many	TRBJ1-1	17	NA	CASSYSKITGTDYEAFF	TGTGCCAGCAGTTACTCGAAGATCACCGGGACCGATTATGAAGCTTTCTTT
TRBV28	once	TRBJ2-1	15	TRBD2	CASSPPRGSTGEQFF	TGTGCCAGCAGTCCCCCCCGCGGGAGTACGGGTGAGCAGTTCTTC
TRBV7-3	NA	TRBJ2-2	14	NA	CASSSPQVPGELFF	TGTGCCAGCAGCTCTCCACAGGTTCCCGGGGAGCTGTTTTTT
TRBV5-1	NA	TRBJ2-2	14	NA	CASSLVDSTGELFF	TGCGCCAGCAGCTTGGTAGACAGCACCGGGGAGCTGTTTTTT
TRBV21-1	NA	TRBJ2-1	16	NA	CASSKVGPDGYNEQFF	TGTGCCAGCAGCAAAGTGGGCCCCGACGGGTACAATGAGCAGTTCTTC
TRBV20-1	NA	TRBJ2-5	23	TRBD2	CSAREIGRGIESSLEGLEETQYF	TGCAGTGCTAGAGAGATCGGGAGGGGAATCGAAAGTAGTCTGGAGGGCCTCGAGGAGACCCAGTACTTC
TRBV2	NA	TRBJ2-7	14	NA	CASSRWGSAYEQYF	TGTGCCAGCAGTCGGTGGGGGTCTGCGTACGAGCAGTACTTC
TRBV20-1	many	TRBJ1-5	15	NA	CSARVDGRINQPQHF	TGCAGTGCTAGAGTAGATGGGCGGATCAATCAGCCCCAGCATTTT
TRBV6-2/TRBV6-3	NA	TRBJ1-2	14	NA	CASSYTTGSYGYTF	TGTGCCAGCAGTTACACCACAGGGAGCTATGGCTACACCTTC
TRBV5-6	NA	TRBJ2-7	15	NA	CASSLGGLGSYEQYF	TGTGCCAGCAGCTTGGGGGGCCTGGGATCCTACGAGCAGTACTTC
TRBV7-2	NA	TRBJ1-1	15	NA	CASNPLGGRNTEAFF	TGTGCCAGCAACCCTCTCGGGGGGCGGAACACTGAAGCTTTCTTT